Listed below are T cell receptor beta chains from one sample, sequenced in a study of blood T cell repertoires in COVID-19. Here immunoSEQ multiplex PCR was the method, and the copy in TCRdb shows in-frame clones only, minus some. The data hold some 520,000 clones, with roughly nine tenths observed a single time. Sequencing was carried out using peripheral blood. Every receptor here comes from a young man with COVID-19, enrolled during active disease. The CDR3 runs from the conserved cysteine through the conserved F or W. A D gene is named only where the DNA matches it firmly. Clone size is not always given. Where it is, it says once, few, many or a class for expanded clones.

v_call	clone_size	d_call	j_call	cdr3_nt	cdr3_aa
TRBV7-6	-	TRBD1	TRBJ1-4	TGTGCCAGCAGCTTAGGACCGGGGACACAGGGGGACGAAAAACTGTTTTTT	CASSLGPGTQGDEKLFF
TRBV5-1	-	TRBD2	TRBJ2-3	TGCGCCAGCAGCTTGGGCGGGGGGGGCACAGATACGCAGTATTTT	CASSLGGGGTDTQYF
TRBV19	-	-	TRBJ1-3	TGTGCCAGTAGTCCGCGGACAGCACTTTCTGGAAACACCATATATTTT	CASSPRTALSGNTIYF
TRBV12-5	-	TRBD1	TRBJ2-7	TGTGCTAGTGGTTTCCCGACAGGGGCCCTTTACTCCTACGAGCAGTACTTC	CASGFPTGALYSYEQYF
TRBV28	-	-	TRBJ2-6	TGTGCCAGCAGTATCTACCTCGGGTCTGGGGCCAACGTCCTGACTTTC	CASSIYLGSGANVLTF
TRBV19	-	TRBD2	TRBJ2-3	TGTGCCAGTAATCTAGCGGGAGGGGTCACAGATACGCAGTATTTT	CASNLAGGVTDTQYF
TRBV6-5	-	-	TRBJ1-1	TGTGCCAGCACCCTAGGTGGTCGGGTGAACACTGAAGCTTTCTTT	CASTLGGRVNTEAFF
TRBV14	-	TRBD1	TRBJ2-7	TGTGCCAGCAGCCAAGGGCCAGGGGGCCACGAGCAGTACTTC	CASSQGPGGHEQYF
TRBV12-3/TRBV12-4	-	TRBD2	TRBJ2-2	TGTGCCAGCATTACTAGCGGTGGGGGGGAGCTGTTTTTT	CASITSGGGELFF
TRBV4-1	once	-	TRBJ2-5	TGCGCCAGCAGCCAAGATCAAAACCAAGAGACCCAGTACTTC	CASSQDQNQETQYF
TRBV7-3	-	TRBD2	TRBJ2-1	TGTGCCAGCAGCTTAATCGGGACTAGCGGGAGCAATGAGCAGTTCTTC	CASSLIGTSGSNEQFF
TRBV9	-	TRBD1	TRBJ1-2	TGTGCCAGCAGCGTAGAGCCAGGGGGCTATGGCTACACCTTC	CASSVEPGGYGYTF
TRBV19	-	TRBD1	TRBJ2-5	TGTGCCAGTAGTAACCCGCCGGGACAGCAAGAGACCCAGTACTTC	CASSNPPGQQETQYF
TRBV2	-	TRBD1	TRBJ2-4	TGTGCCAGCAGGGAAAGTGGGACAGGAGGAAACATTCAGTACTTC	CASRESGTGGNIQYF
TRBV5-4	-	TRBD2	TRBJ2-3	TGTGCCAGCAGCTTCACTAGCGGGAGGGTTTTTGGTACAGATACGCAGTATTTT	CASSFTSGRVFGTDTQYF
TRBV18	-	-	TRBJ1-1	TGTGCCAGCGCAGAGGTGAACACTGAAGCTTTCTTT	CASAEVNTEAFF
TRBV19	-	-	TRBJ2-2	TGTGCCAGTAGTGCCGGGACTTACACCGGGGAGCTGTTTTTT	CASSAGTYTGELFF
TRBV2	once	TRBD2	TRBJ2-3	TGTGCCAGCAGTGAAATTCCGGGGACTAGCGGGGTTTCAGATACGCAGTATTTT	CASSEIPGTSGVSDTQYF
TRBV21-1	-	-	TRBJ2-7	TGTGCCAGCAGCAAAGTACCGGGTTGGGAGCAGTACTTC	CASSKVPGWEQYF
TRBV11-2	-	TRBD1	TRBJ2-7	TGTGCCAGCAGCGTGGGACAGGGCCCCTACGAGCAGTACTTC	CASSVGQGPYEQYF
TRBV4-2	-	TRBD1	TRBJ2-3	TGTGCCAGCAGCCATGTTAGGACAGGGCCACTCACAGATACGCAGTATTTT	CASSHVRTGPLTDTQYF
TRBV3-1/TRBV3-2	-	TRBD1	TRBJ1-6	TGTGCCAGCAGCCCACCGGGACAGGGGTATTCACCCCTCCACTTT	CASSPPGQGYSPLHF
TRBV11-3	-	-	TRBJ2-3	TGTGCCAGCAGCGAAAGACAGGATTTCCACACAGATACGCAGTATTTT	CASSERQDFHTDTQYF
TRBV21-1	-	-	TRBJ1-5	TGTGCCAGCAGCAAAAATCGGGGATGGGTAGGCAATCAGCCCCAGCATTTT	CASSKNRGWVGNQPQHF
TRBV30	-	TRBD1	TRBJ1-1	TGTGCCTGGGACAGGGGGCGTATCACTGAAGCTTTCTTT	CAWDRGRITEAFF
TRBV28	few	TRBD2	TRBJ2-7	TGTGCCAGCAGCCGTACTAGCGCGAGCTACGAGCAGTACTTC	CASSRTSASYEQYF
TRBV19	-	-	TRBJ1-2	TGTGCCAGTAGTGGAGGCGGCTATGGCTACACCTTC	CASSGGGYGYTF
TRBV7-2	few	TRBD1	TRBJ2-2	TGTGCCAGCAGCTTTGACAGGGCGAACACCGGGGAGCTGTTTTTT	CASSFDRANTGELFF
TRBV27	-	TRBD1	TRBJ2-1	TGTGCCAGCAGTCCCATTCCGGGACAGGGGTTCAATGAGCAGTTCTTC	CASSPIPGQGFNEQFF
TRBV11-3	-	TRBD2	TRBJ2-7	TGTGCCAGCAGCTTATGGACTAGCCGGGACGAGCAGTACTTC	CASSLWTSRDEQYF
TRBV5-4	-	TRBD2	TRBJ2-5	TGTGCCAGCAGCGGTCGGGGACTAGCGTCGACGGAGACCCAGTACTTC	CASSGRGLASTETQYF
TRBV10-3	once	-	TRBJ2-4	TGTGCCATCAGTGCGGGGGCCAGCGGGGTAGCCAAAAACATTCAGTACTTC	CAISAGASGVAKNIQYF
TRBV27	-	-	TRBJ2-1	TGTGCCAGCAGTAGAGGGAATGAGCAGTTCTTC	CASSRGNEQFF
TRBV5-1	-	-	TRBJ2-1	TGCGCCAGCAGCATACAGGGATACAATGAGCAGTTCTTC	CASSIQGYNEQFF
TRBV6-5	-	TRBD2	TRBJ2-7	TGTGCCAGCACCCAGGGACTAATTGCCAACGAGCAGTACTTC	CASTQGLIANEQYF
TRBV5-1	-	-	TRBJ1-4	TGCGCCAGCAGGTCAGGGTCTGCAACTAATGAAAAACTGTTTTTT	CASRSGSATNEKLFF
TRBV7-9	-	TRBD2	TRBJ2-3	TGTGCCAGCAGGACTAGCGGGAGCCCAGATACGCAGTATTTT	CASRTSGSPDTQYF
TRBV19	-	-	TRBJ1-5	TGTGCCAGTAGTATGAGGTCCCAGCCCCAGCATTTT	CASSMRSQPQHF
TRBV6-2/TRBV6-3	-	-	TRBJ1-2	TGTGCCAGCAACCCCGGTGGGCTGGATGGCTACACCTTC	CASNPGGLDGYTF